Shown below are 5 T cell receptor beta chains from a single sample sequenced in a study of shared clonotypes between healthy human individuals. Cells designated naive CD8 were CD45RO-negative and were positively selected for CCR7, with terminally differentiated effector memory CD45RA+ cells excluded. Repertoires were generated with immunoSEQ multiplex PCR, while TCRdb's copy carries only in-frame clones and drops some. The sample contains hundreds of thousands of clones, about 90% of which appear only once. Sequenced: naive CD8+ T cells sorted from blood. The receptors stem from a man aged 25 to 40 in good health.

The CDR3, as DNA: TGTGCCAGCAGCTTATTTGGACAGGGGGCTCAGCCCCAGCATTTT. Its protein is CASSLFGQGAQPQHF. The chain is built from TRBV7-2 and TRBJ1-5; the match to TRBD1 covers 11 bases. The junction had 3 bases not matched to a gene; V was cut back by 2 bases and J by 6 bases. This CDR3 region has 15 residues. The germline V gene encodes CDR1 SGHTA and CDR2 FQGNSA.

This clone came up a few times. The J gene is TRBJ1-1, the V gene TRBV11-2, with 8 nucleotides matching TRBD1. V was clipped by 2 bases and J by 10 bases; unmatched bases: 15. The germline gives CDR1 SGHAT, CDR2 FQNNGV. The CDR3 length is 16 residues. CDR3 bases: TGTGCCAGCAGCTTATCGCCAAGCCGGGAGGGGACAGGAGCTTTCTTT. It translates to CASSLSPSREGTGAFF.

The rearrangement uses TRBV27 and TRBJ2-7, with 8 positions matching TRBD1. CDR3 length: 16 residues. Germline V gene sequence: CDR1 MNHEY, CDR2 SMNVEV (reference sequence). V lost 6 bases and J lost 2; bases outside the gene matches: 12. For the CDR3, the DNA is TGTGCCAGCAGCCCCTCAGGGGGCGAAAAAACCTACGAGCAGTACTTC. This codes for CASSPSGGEKTYEQYF.

The chain joins TRBV28 to TRBJ2-7; 10 positions match TRBD1. The ends lost 6 bases at V and 3 bases at J; junction bases unmatched: 5. Per germline, CDR1 MDHEN and CDR2 SYDVKM. The CDR3 contains 14 residues. The CDR3 protein is CASSRQGARYEQYF. The DNA of the CDR3 is TGTGCCAGCAGCAGACAGGGGGCGCGCTACGAGCAGTACTTC.

The V and J genes are TRBV6-1 and TRBJ2-3, with 7 positions matching TRBD2. This CDR3 is 15 amino acids long. The V segment lost 1 base and the J segment 2 bases; nucleotides outside the gene matches: 3. Germline V gene sequence: CDR1 MNHNS, CDR2 SASEGT. CDR3 loop: CASSEGLADTDTQYF. CDR3 coding DNA: TGTGCCAGCAGTGAAGGCCTAGCGGACACAGATACGCAGTATTTT.